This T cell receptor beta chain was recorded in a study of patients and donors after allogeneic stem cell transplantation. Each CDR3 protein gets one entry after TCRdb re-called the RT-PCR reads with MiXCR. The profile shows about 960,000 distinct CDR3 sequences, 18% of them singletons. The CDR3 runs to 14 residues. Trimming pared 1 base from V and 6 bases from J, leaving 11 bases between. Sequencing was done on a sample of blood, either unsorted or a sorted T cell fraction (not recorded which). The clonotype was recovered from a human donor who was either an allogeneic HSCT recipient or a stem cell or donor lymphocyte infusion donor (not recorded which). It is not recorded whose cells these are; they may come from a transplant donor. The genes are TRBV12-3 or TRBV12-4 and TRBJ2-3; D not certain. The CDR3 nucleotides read TGTGCCAGCAGTTTAGGTCCCGTCCCCGATACGCAGTATTTT. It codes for CASSLGPVPDTQYF.